Included here is one TCR beta chain sequence, with context. Its antigen remains unidentified. This specimen belongs to a study of cytomegalovirus exposure and HLA in healthy donors. Whole-study results and caveats: Rarity held for most TCR sequences, but there were some public TCRs that occurred in many donors. One variant, a missense change in DCLRE1C, was linked in a later analysis to TCR beta V- and J-gene trimming.

CDR1 is SEHNR, CDR2 FQNEAQ, per germline (reference sequence). The CDR3 is 17 amino acids. Trimming left V 4 bases short and J 7 bases short, with 23 bases between. It was with 60 Vbeta and 13 Jbeta primers that the PCR ran. The method was immunoSEQ multiplex PCR; TCRdb's version includes in-frame clones alone and lacks a portion of them. The data show some 120,000 clones, under 85% seen once. The rearrangement uses TRBV7-9 and TRBJ2-1, with D possibly being TRBD2 (6 bases). Sequencing was done on a sample of PBMCs. The source of this sequence is a human donor in good health. The CDR3 spells CASSSHGLTGERNEQFF. The CDR3, as DNA: TGTGCCAGCAGCTCCCACGGGTTAACGGGAGAAAGGAATGAGCAGTTCTTC.